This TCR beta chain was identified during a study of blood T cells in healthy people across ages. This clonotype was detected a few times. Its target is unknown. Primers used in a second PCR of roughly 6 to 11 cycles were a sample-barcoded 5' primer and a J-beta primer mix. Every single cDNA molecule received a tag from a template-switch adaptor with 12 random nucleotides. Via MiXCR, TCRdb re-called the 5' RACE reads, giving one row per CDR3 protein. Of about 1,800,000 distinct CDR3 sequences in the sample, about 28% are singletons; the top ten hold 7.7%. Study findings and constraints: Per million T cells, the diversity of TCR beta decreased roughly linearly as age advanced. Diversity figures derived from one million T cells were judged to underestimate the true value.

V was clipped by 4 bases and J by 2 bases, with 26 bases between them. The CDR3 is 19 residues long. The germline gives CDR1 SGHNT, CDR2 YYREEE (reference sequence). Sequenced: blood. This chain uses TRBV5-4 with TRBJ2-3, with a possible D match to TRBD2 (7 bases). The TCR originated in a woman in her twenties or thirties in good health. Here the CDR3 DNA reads TGTGCCAGCAGCCCGGGCGCGGGGGCGGGGGTACTACTCACAGATACGCAGTATTTT. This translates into CASSPGAGAGVLLTDTQYF.